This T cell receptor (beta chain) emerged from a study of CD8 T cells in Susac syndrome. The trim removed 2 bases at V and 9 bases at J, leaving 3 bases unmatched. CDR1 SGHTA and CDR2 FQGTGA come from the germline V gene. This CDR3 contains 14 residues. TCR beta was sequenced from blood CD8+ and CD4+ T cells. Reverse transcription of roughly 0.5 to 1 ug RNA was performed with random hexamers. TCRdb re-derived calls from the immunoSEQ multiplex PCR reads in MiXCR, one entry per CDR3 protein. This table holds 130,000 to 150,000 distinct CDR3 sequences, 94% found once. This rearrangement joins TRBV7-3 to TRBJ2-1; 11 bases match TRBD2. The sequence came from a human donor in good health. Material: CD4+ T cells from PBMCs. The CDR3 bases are TGTGCCAGCAGCTTAGGACTAGCGGGTAGTGAGCAGTTCTTC. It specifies CASSLGLAGSEQFF.